The 4 T cell receptor beta chains presented below share a single source sample, sequenced in a study of CD8 T cells in Susac syndrome. Reverse transcription of roughly 0.45 to 1 ug RNA used random hexamers. TCRdb itself ran the immunoSEQ multiplex PCR reads through MiXCR, one entry per CDR3 protein. The table includes fewer than 300,000 distinct CDR3 sequences, roughly 81% detected once. The sequencing input was CD8+ T cells from PBMCs. The receptors come from a human donor with multiple sclerosis.

V gene TRBV2 combines with J gene TRBJ2-3, with 10 bases lining up with TRBD2. The CDR3 contains 14 residues. Losses at the gene ends were 7 bases for V and 4 bases for J; bases not matched to a gene: 5. Germline CDR1 is SNHLY and CDR2 is FYNNEI. The CDR3 DNA sequence: TGTGCCAGCACTCTAGCGGGAGCTCCAGATACGCAGTATTTT. The encoded protein is CASTLAGAPDTQYF.

CDR3 region: CASSQDMELEGWAFF. The CDR3 bases are TGCGCCAGCAGCCAAGATATGGAGTTGGAAGGGTGGGCTTTCTTT. This chain connects TRBV4-1 to TRBJ1-1; no clear D. Germline assignment: CDR1 MGHRA and CDR2 YSYEKL. V gave up 0 bases and J gave up 11 bases, with 19 bases separating them. CDR3 length: 15 residues.

The CDR3 DNA follows: TGTGCCAGTAGTATTGACGTTGAAACAGATACGCAGTATTTT. Translated, it gives CASSIDVETDTQYF. The V gene is TRBV19, the J gene TRBJ2-3, with no clear D. The CDR3 contains 14 residues. Trimming pared 3 bases from V and 3 bases from J, leaving 10 bases between. CDR1 is LNHDA and CDR2 is SQIVND in the germline V gene (reference sequence).

The J gene is TRBJ2-5, the V gene TRBV3-1; no definite D call. V lost 4 bases, J lost 1 base, and 16 bases lay in between. Germline V lookup: CDR1 LGHDT, CDR2 YNNKEL (reference sequence). CDR3 length: 16 residues. CDR3 DNA: TGTGCCAGCAGCCTAACTATAAGGCGGTCCCAAGAGACCCAGTACTTC. This codes for CASSLTIRRSQETQYF.